These 4 T cell receptor beta chains came from one sample sequenced in a study of blood T cell repertoires in COVID-19. Some clones are missing from TCRdb's copy, which holds only in-frame ones; the method was immunoSEQ multiplex PCR. The sample consists of approximately 130,000 clones, about four fifths of them appearing once. Source material: peripheral blood. Receptors originate from a man in his forties with active or convalescent COVID-19.

V and J are TRBV3-1 (or the pseudogene TRBV3-2) and TRBJ2-3, with D perhaps TRBD2 (5 bases). The CDR3 is 15 amino acids. Germline CDR1 LGHDT, CDR2 YNNKEL (reference sequence). Trimming left V 5 bases short and J 2 bases short, with 14 bases between. The DNA for the CDR3 is TGTGCCAGCAGCAAGTGGGATGGACTCACAGATACGCAGTATTTT. It is translated as CASSKWDGLTDTQYF.

The chain carries TRBV2 and TRBJ2-7; 9 nucleotides line up with TRBD1. The CDR3 is 12 residues long. Germline CDR1 SNHLY, CDR2 FYNNEI. V shed 5 bases, J shed 6 bases, and the junction held 2 bases outside the gene matches. CDR3 DNA sequence: TGTGCCAGCAGTCAGACAGGGGGCGAGCAGTACTTC. This encodes CASSQTGGEQYF.

CDR3 bases: TGCGCCAGCAGCTTGGCAGGGGGCGGAGAGACCCAGTACTTC. This translates into CASSLAGGGETQYF. The chain couples TRBV5-1 to TRBJ2-5; 8 bases match TRBD1. The CDR3 is 14 residues long. Trimming at V came to 0 bases and at J to 4 bases, leaving 2 bases not matched to a gene. Germline CDR1 and CDR2: SGHRS and YFSETQ.

This clone was recorded once. The chain links TRBV9 to TRBJ1-2; D is possibly TRBD1 (6 bases). The germline gives CDR1 SGDLS, CDR2 YYNGEE. The CDR3 runs to 15 residues. V was trimmed by 2 bases and J by 10 bases, leaving 21 bases between them. The CDR3 reads CASSVQAGAAGDYTF. Written as DNA, the CDR3 is TGTGCCAGCAGCGTCCAGGCGGGGGCCGCAGGGGACTACACCTTC.